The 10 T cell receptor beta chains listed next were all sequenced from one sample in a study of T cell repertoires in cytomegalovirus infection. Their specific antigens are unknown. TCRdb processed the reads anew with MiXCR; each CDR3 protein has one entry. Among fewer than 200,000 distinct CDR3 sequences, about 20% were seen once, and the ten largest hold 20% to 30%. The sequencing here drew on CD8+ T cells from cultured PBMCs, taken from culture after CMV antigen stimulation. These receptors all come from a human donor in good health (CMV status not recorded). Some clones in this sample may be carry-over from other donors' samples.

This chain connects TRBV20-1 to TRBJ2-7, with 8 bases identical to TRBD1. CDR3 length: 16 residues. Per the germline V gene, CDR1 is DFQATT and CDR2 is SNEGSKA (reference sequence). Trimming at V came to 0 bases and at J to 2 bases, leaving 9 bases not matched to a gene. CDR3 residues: CSARDMTGEVAYEQYF. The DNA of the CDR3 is TGCAGTGCTAGAGATATGACAGGGGAAGTCGCCTACGAGCAGTACTTC.

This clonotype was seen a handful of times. The CDR3 protein is CASSLSGTRSYNEQFF. The DNA for the CDR3 is TGTGCCAGCAGCCTTAGCGGGACTCGCTCCTACAATGAGCAGTTCTTC. V and J are TRBV7-2 and TRBJ2-1; TRBD2 aligns across 8 bases. The germline gives CDR1 SGHTA, CDR2 FQGNSA. With V trimmed by 5 bases and J by 0 bases, 6 bases remained unmatched. The CDR3 consists of 16 residues.

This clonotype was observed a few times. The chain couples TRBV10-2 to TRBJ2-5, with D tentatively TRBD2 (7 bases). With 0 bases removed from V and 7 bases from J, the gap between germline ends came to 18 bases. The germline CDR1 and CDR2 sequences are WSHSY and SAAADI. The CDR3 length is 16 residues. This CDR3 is CASSESGGGPSGTQYF. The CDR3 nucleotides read TGCGCCAGCAGTGAGTCAGGGGGGGGGCCGTCAGGGACCCAGTACTTC.

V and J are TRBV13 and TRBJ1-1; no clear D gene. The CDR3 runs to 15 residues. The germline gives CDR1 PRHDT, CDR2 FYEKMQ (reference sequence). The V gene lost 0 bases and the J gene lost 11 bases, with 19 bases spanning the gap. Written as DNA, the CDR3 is TGTGCCAGCAGCTTAGGCCGGGCAGGCCGGACGAGCGCTTTCTTT. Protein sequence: CASSLGRAGRTSAFF.

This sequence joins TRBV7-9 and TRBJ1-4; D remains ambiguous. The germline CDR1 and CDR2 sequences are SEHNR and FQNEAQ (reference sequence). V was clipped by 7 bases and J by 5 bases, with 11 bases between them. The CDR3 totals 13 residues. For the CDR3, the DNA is TGTGCCAGCACCCCCCCGTCAAATGAAAAACTGTTTTTT. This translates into CASTPPSNEKLFF.

The CDR3 loop reads CASSLLGGQGDTQYF. The CDR3 nucleotides are TGTGCCAGCAGCTTATTGGGGGGGCAAGGAGATACGCAGTATTTT. V and J are TRBV7-8 and TRBJ2-3, with a weak D call TRBD2 (7 bases). CDR3 size: 15 residues. V was shortened by 2 bases and J by 5 bases, with 14 bases between the two germline ends. Germline V gives CDR1 SGHVS, CDR2 FQNEAQ.

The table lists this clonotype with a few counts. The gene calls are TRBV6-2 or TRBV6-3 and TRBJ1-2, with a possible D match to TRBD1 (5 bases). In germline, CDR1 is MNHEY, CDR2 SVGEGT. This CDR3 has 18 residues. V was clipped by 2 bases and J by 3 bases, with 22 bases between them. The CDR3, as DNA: TGTGCCAGCAGTTACCTCGCGGGGGAGACAGCACAGGACTATGGCTACACCTTC. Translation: CASSYLAGETAQDYGYTF.

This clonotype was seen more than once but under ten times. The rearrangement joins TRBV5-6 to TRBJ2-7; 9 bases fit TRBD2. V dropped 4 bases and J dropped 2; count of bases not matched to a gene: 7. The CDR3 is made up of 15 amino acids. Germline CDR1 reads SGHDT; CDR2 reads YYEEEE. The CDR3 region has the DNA TGTGCCAGCAGCCTAGGTGGCGGGGGGGCCTACGAGCAGTACTTC. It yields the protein CASSLGGGGAYEQYF. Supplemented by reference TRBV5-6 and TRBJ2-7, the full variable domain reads DAGVTQSPTHLIKTRGQQVTLRCSPKSGHDTVSWYQQALGQGPQFIFQYYEEEERQRGNFPDRFSGHQFPNYSSELNVNALLLGDSALYLCASSLGGGGAYEQYFGPGTRLTVT.

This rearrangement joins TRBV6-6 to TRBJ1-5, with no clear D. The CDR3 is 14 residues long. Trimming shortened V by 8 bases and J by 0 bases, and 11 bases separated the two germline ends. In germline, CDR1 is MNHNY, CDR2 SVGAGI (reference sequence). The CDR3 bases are TGTGCCAGCGCTATAGGTGGTAGCAATCAGCCCCAGCATTTT. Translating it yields CASAIGGSNQPQHF.

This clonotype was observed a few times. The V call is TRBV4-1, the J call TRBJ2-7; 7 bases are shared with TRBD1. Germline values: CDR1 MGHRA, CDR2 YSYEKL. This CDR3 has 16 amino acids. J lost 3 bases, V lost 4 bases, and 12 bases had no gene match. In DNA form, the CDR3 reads TGCGCCAGCAGCCCCCGCACAGGGGTCGAGTACTACGAGCAGTACTTC. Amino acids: CASSPRTGVEYYEQYF.